This T cell receptor (beta chain) was documented in a study of CD4 T cells in relation to SARS-CoV-2 and coronaviruses. The CDR3 runs to 15 residues. From germline, CDR1 is SGHDT and CDR2 YYEEEE. V trimming: 4 bases; J trimming: 8 bases; junction bases outside the gene matches: 11. Survey-level TCR-beta sequencing used DNA from CEF-cultured naive and memory CD4+ T cells. Sequencing was performed with immunoSEQ multiplex PCR; in TCRdb, only in-frame clones are kept and a portion is missing. The sample contains more than 35,000 clones, around 80% of which appear only once. In regard to this clone: The antigen remains unidentified.

The rearrangement uses TRBV5-6 and TRBJ2-7; 11 positions agree with TRBD2. The specimen was memory CD4+ T cells from PBMCs, cultured in vitro. This sequence originates from an adult with COVID-19. CDR3: CASSPGTSGRTKQYF. For the CDR3, the DNA is TGTGCCAGCAGCCCTGGTACTAGCGGGAGAACGAAGCAGTACTTC.